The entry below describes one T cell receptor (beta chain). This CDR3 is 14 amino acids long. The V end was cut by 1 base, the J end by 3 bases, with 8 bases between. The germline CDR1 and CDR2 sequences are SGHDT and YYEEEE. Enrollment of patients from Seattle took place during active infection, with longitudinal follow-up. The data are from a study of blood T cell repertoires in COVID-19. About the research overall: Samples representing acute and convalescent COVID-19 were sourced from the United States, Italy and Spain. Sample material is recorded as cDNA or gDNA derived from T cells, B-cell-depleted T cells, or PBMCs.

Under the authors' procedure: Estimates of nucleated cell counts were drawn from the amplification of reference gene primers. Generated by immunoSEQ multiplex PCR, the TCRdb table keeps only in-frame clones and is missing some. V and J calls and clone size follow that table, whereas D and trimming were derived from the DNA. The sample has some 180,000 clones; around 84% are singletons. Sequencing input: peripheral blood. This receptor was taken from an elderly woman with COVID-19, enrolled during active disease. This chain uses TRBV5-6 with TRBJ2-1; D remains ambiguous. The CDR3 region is CASSLRGNYNEQFF. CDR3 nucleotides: TGTGCCAGCAGCTTGCGAGGAAACTACAATGAGCAGTTCTTC.